This T cell receptor (beta chain) was identified during a study of lymphopenia after photon versus proton radiotherapy (dated by TCRdb to 2018 to 2020). About the investigation overall: The study compared the immunological effects of photon versus proton radiation therapy in patients with gastrointestinal tumors who developed high-grade lymphopenia. The cohort comprised about 19 patients with gastrointestinal tumors who received either photon or proton therapy and then developed lymphopenia. The goal of the study was to characterize the differences between the two radiation modalities in how they affect the immune system. On the study overall, not on this receptor specifically: After the lymphocyte count nadir, repertoires from photon-treated patients showed oligoclonal expansion, particularly of CD8+ Temra cells, and this expansion drove the decline in diversity. Across the cohort, a larger post-nadir drop in TCR diversity was inversely correlated with overall survival time among patients who died. Proton-treated patients stayed relatively stable during treatment, while photon-treated patients lost naive T cells and TCR diversity and gained effector/memory populations. The authors looked at the survival association only in patients who died, and they framed better survival with proton therapy as a possibility rather than a demonstrated result.

The germline V gene gives CDR1 as SGHRS and CDR2 as YFSETQ. Reading from cysteine to phenylalanine, the CDR3 counts 13 amino acids. Of all the DNA, just the CDR3 is kept, 39 bases in frame from base 1. V was cut back by 4 bases and J by 8 bases, leaving a gap of 12 bases between them. Details on this clone: Its antigen remains unidentified. Base qualities are not provided; no much larger clone lies one nucleotide away.

Library preparation was by the immunoSEQ multiplex PCR assay. T cell repertoires were profiled with deep sequencing of rearranged TCR beta loci together with multiparametric flow cytometry. TCRdb stores this immuneACCESS table with in-frame sequences only. Part of the clones is absent; in the studies checked, under half of the shortfall reflects unresolved V genes, and no reason is known for the rest. The sample has around 66,000 clones on record, more than 75% of them singletons. The ten biggest clones cover more than 2% of the sample. This sample comprised peripheral blood, obtained from a patient treated with photon-based radiotherapy. The sequence was obtained from a man aged 35 to 55 with gastric cancer. Here the chain combines TRBV5-1 and TRBJ1-4, with the identity of the D gene unclear. The nucleotides are TGCGCCAGCAGCCAGACAATCCGGGAAAAACTGTTTTTT. Protein translation: CASSQTIREKLFF. The CDR3 plus the reference TRBV5-1 and TRBJ1-4 genes for the other parts give the full variable domain: KAGVTQTPRYLIKTRGQQVTLSCSPISGHRSVSWYQQTPGQGLQFLFEYFSETQRNKGNFPGRFSGRQFSNSRSEMNVSTLELGDSALYLCASSQTIREKLFFGSGTQLSVL.